The T cell receptor beta chain described here comes from a study of CD8+CD57+ T cells in acquired aplastic anemia. About the research overall: Among healthy donors, CD4+ cells averaged around 10 million reads.

Overall study results and limits: No significant difference in CD8+ Simpson's diversity was found between patients and controls. The number of CD8+ CDR3 sequences shared by patients and controls was under 35.

Genomic DNA provided the template from which TCR beta VDJ and CDR3 profiles were obtained. TCRdb used MiXCR to reprocess the reads, holding one entry per CDR3 protein. The sample consists of about 220,000 distinct CDR3 sequences, approximately 35% of them appearing once. This clonotype occurred many times. What it binds is unknown. The sequence was obtained from a human donor in good health, serving as a control. The sample consisted of sorted CD4+, CD8+, or CD8+CD57+ T cells (not recorded which) from PBMCs.

CDR3 in amino acids: CSANPAGTGNEQYF. CDR3 sequence (DNA): TGCAGTGCAAACCCCGCCGGGACAGGGAACGAGCAGTACTTC. The J gene is TRBJ2-7, the V gene TRBV20-1; TRBD1 matches 9 bases. The V segment lost 6 bases and the J segment 5 bases; nucleotides outside the gene matches: 11. This CDR3 contains 14 residues. Germline CDR1 and CDR2: DFQATT and SNEGSKA (reference sequence).